The source of this TCR beta chain is a study of regulatory T cells in long-lasting Graves disease (dated by TCRdb to the early 2020s). Study-wide context: Antithyroid drugs had been taken for less than 3 months by newly diagnosed Graves' disease patients. Peripheral blood TCR sequencing and RNA sequencing compared persistent Graves' disease patients with newly diagnosed Graves' disease patients. The study took place in China and was registered as a clinical trial. A total of about 33 samples underwent TCR sequencing, from about 13 patients with persistent Graves' disease and roughly 20 patients with newly diagnosed Graves' disease. Findings and caveats that apply to the study as a whole: Compared with newly diagnosed patients, patients with persistent Graves' disease had lower TCR Shannon entropy and fewer highly expanded clones, which suggests clonal expansion. Persistent disease showed preferential use of TRBV28, TRBJ1-2 and TRBJ2-5, whereas newly diagnosed disease favored TRBV20-1 and TRBJ2-1. Sequencing and analysis were limited to the TCR beta chain. The authors noted that the small sample size was a limitation that may lower accuracy. The study examined only peripheral blood because the primary lesion, thyroid tissue, could not be accessed. More public clonotypes were shared among persistent patients (roughly 2,700) than among newly diagnosed patients (roughly 1,000).

At least ten counts were recorded for this clonotype. This receptor's antigen is unknown. Base qualities were left out, and no much larger clone turns up one base away. The method was multiplex PCR. The reads were generated on an Illumina HiSeq 4000. CDR3 regions were amplified by Arm-PCR with iRepertoire HTBI primers to construct TCR beta libraries. Before sequencing, the PCR products underwent gel purification. The paper's data handling went like this. Across samples, fewer than 70 TRBV and roughly 13 TRBJ segments were identified and used for gene usage analysis of CDR3 amino acid clonotypes. Filtered high-quality paired reads were merged into contigs using COPE and FqMerger. BLAST was used to align contigs to IMGT TRBV, TRBD and TRBJ reference genes, with CDR3 defined following IMGT. Any clonotype with a frequency above 0.1% was counted as a highly expanded clone. Shannon entropy served as the measure of repertoire diversity, while the Gini coefficient captured V-J evenness. Clonotypes shared by more than one individual were considered public. TCRdb trimmed the raw reads at Q25, called clones with MiXCR and kept productive beta chains. Under each unique CDR3 protein, matching rows form one entry showing the most common genes and DNA. The V and J calls reflect TCRdb's pipeline rather than the authors' work. The sample records approximately 390,000 distinct CDR3 sequences, under 20% of which are singletons. The ten largest clonotypes hold about 19% of the sample.

Taken with the paper, the label for time point translates to: newly diagnosed GD, antithyroid drugs for less than 3 months. For both TCR sequencing and RNA sequencing, RNA was extracted from PBMCs in TRIzol. The diagnosis of Graves' disease followed American Thyroid Association guidelines. Recruitment of patients was carried out at an endocrinology department in Xi'an, China. Each patient gave about 9.1 milliliters of peripheral blood, collected in an EDTA anticoagulant tube. PBMCs were isolated by Ficoll Paque Plus density gradient separation without further T cell sorting. An Agilent 2100 Bioanalyzer and agarose gel were used to check RNA quality, and a NanoDrop 2000 was used to measure RNA concentration. The CDR3 runs 14 amino acids, cysteine and phenylalanine included. The retained sequence is limited to the CDR3, 42 bases, with the frame set at the first base. V is cut by 2 bases and J by 8 bases, and the space between the germline ends is 15 bases. The germline V gene provides CDR1 MDHEN and CDR2 SYDVKM.

This sample was shared with a second study, whose subject was T cells in Graves' hyperthyroidism and ophthalmopathy. Drawing on the second study: Stable Graves' hyperthyroidism was defined as no progression to ophthalmopathy during 18 months of follow-up. Hyperthyroidism patients were newly diagnosed, with disease duration under 2 months, and aged 18 to 65 years. Any patient with an uncontrolled infection, another autoimmune disease, pregnancy or lactation was excluded. Clinical symptoms, serum thyroxine and TRAb, thyroid ultrasound, and orbital computed tomography formed the basis for the diagnoses. For the first round of RT-PCR on the TCR CDR3, the HTBI primer set was used together with the Qiagen OneStep RT-PCR kit. Most expanded thyroid clonotypes (frequency above 0.001) were also detected in blood, a finding suggesting that blood repertoires may reflect thyroid immune responses. A 13 V-J signature model separated ophthalmopathy from stable hyperthyroidism, with over 85% sensitivity and roughly 81% specificity in cross-validation and 80%/75% in testing. In validation, progression to ophthalmopathy was predicted by the model with 70.59% sensitivity and 72.22% specificity, a median of roughly six months before onset. To identify TCR V-J signatures that set the groups apart, the researchers used a discovery cohort of 95 to 100 patients, made up of 43 with Graves' ophthalmopathy and around 58 with stable Graves' hyperthyroidism. Whether ophthalmopathy could be predicted prospectively was tested in an independent validation cohort made up of under 20 hyperthyroidism patients plus 17 patients who later progressed to ophthalmopathy. The approximately 90 discovery patients were divided at random into training and test sets in a 7:3 ratio. The study also compared thyroid tissue and blood T-cell repertoires from several Graves' hyperthyroidism patients. Once sampling was done, hyperthyroidism patients were given methimazole at a starting dose of 30 mg daily, whereas ophthalmopathy patients were given high-dose intravenous methylprednisolone. Libraries were constructed in a second round of multiplex PCR, after which size selection and purification were performed. The libraries were sequenced on an Illumina HiSeq2000 using paired-end 100 bp reads. Raw data were processed with SOAPnuke, discarding reads with adapters, uncalled bases, mean Phred below 15, or no exact constant-primer or identifier match. High-quality paired reads were merged using COPE v1.2.5, and each unique nucleotide sequence was defined as a clonotype. MiTCR v1.1 was used to align the clonotypes against IMGT TRBV, TRBD and TRBJ reference segments. Analysis was restricted to V-J combinations with a frequency above 0.0001, which covered roughly 99% of repertoires. The TCS score was defined as the ratio of F50 (clonal expansion) to E x V (chaos), calculated using BLOSUM62-based TCRdist between CDR3 peptides within each V-J. Welch's t-statistics and random forest reduced 450 to 600 V-J features to 10 to 15, which were used in a naive Bayes classifier (R e1071). Sample size was not statistically predetermined, and blinding of investigators to group allocation was not performed. According to the paper, TCR Vbeta CDR3 sequencing was carried out on roughly 130 peripheral blood samples, which came from under 50 ophthalmopathy, under 85 hyperthyroidism and 17 progressor patients.

The sample consisted of peripheral blood mononuclear cells (PBMCs), taken at new diagnosis, from a patient treated with antithyroid drugs. The receptor chain draws on TRBV28 and TRBJ1-2; TRBD1 is perhaps the D gene, given 5 matching bases. The sequence was collected from a woman under 30 with Graves disease. Donor details come from another sample of the same person, matched by shared clones. Read as DNA, the sequence is TGTGCCAGCAGTTTAAGAGGGGAAAGTGAGGGCTACACCTTC. Its protein is CASSLRGESEGYTF.